The clone carrying this TCR beta chain has just a few counts. Its antigen is unknown. These data are taken from a study of CD8+ T cells in alopecia areata. The CDR3 length is 10 residues. Germline V lookup: CDR1 DFQATT, CDR2 SNEGSKA (reference sequence). V was clipped by 6 bases and J by 10 bases, with 12 bases between them. Described treatment: oral pan-JAK inhibitor, 5-10 mg twice daily. Overall study results and limits: In lesional scalp, particularly from alopecia totalis/universalis, clonality was higher than in normal scalp.

Extracted RNA was reverse transcribed, and the resulting cDNA served as sequencing template. Only in-frame clones appear in the TCRdb table, and some are missing; sequencing was by immunoSEQ multiplex PCR. Among 90,000 or so clones listed, about 40% were seen once. The sequenced sample was CD8+ T cells sorted from blood, obtained at week 24, from a patient treated with tofacitinib. The sequence was obtained from a human donor with alopecia areata. The chain employs TRBV20-1 and TRBJ2-5; no clear D. The CDR3 loop is CSAPLPGQYF. The CDR3 coding sequence is TGCAGTGCACCCCTCCCGGGCCAGTACTTC.